The present TCR beta chain was sequenced within a study of blood T cells in healthy people across ages. The second PCR ran roughly 7 to 11 cycles with a sample-barcoded 5' primer and J-beta primers. TCRdb re-called the 5' RACE reads through MiXCR, storing one row per CDR3 protein. The sample has 700,000 to 1,000,000 distinct CDR3 sequences; under 45% are singletons. This clonotype was picked up one time. Total RNA extraction produced at least 5.5 micrograms (per sample) for the study. CDR1 and CDR2 from the germline V gene are MGHRA and YSYEKL. The length of the CDR3 is 17 residues. The trim removed 0 bases at V and 0 bases at J, leaving 7 bases unmatched.

The chain employs TRBV4-1 and TRBJ1-1, with 7 bases that match TRBD1. Specimen: blood. This receptor was obtained from a man aged 55 to 70 in good health. In DNA form, the CDR3 reads TGCGCCAGCAGCCAAGATCCGACAGGGAAGGTGAACACTGAAGCTTTCTTT. Residues: CASSQDPTGKVNTEAFF.